This TCR beta chain was captured by sequencing in a study of blood T cell repertoires in COVID-19. In the study overall: Samples came from the United States, Italy and Spain, spanning acute and convalescent COVID-19. The cDNA or gDNA used as material had been derived from T cells, B-cell-depleted T cells, or PBMCs.

Enrollment of patients from Seattle took place during active infection, with longitudinal follow-up. Per the original methods: Cell counts per sample came from amplifying reference gene primers. The table came from immunoSEQ multiplex PCR; TCRdb's copy has only in-frame clones and leaves some out. V, J and clone size are taken as reported in that table, and D and trimming were inferred from the DNA itself. The sample lists hundreds of thousands of clones; 85% to 90% were seen once. Material for sequencing was peripheral blood. The TCR sequence derives from a woman aged 50 to 60 with COVID-19, enrolled during active disease.

The CDR3 coding sequence is TGCGCCAGCAGCCCCCGGGACAGGGGGAACGGCACTGAAGCTTTCTTT. Amino acids: CASSPRDRGNGTEAFF. The chain carries TRBV5-1 and TRBJ1-1; 11 nucleotides match TRBD1. This CDR3 comprises 16 residues. J was trimmed by 4 bases and V by 4 bases; bases with no gene match: 9. Per germline, CDR1 SGHRS and CDR2 YFSETQ.